One sample yielded the 11 T cell receptor beta chains listed below, sequenced in a study of blood T cell repertoires in COVID-19. TCRdb keeps only in-frame clones here, not all; method: immunoSEQ multiplex PCR. Among approximately 140,000 clones listed, approximately 83% were seen once. The sequenced sample consisted of peripheral blood. These receptors originate from a man between 65 and 80 years old with acute or convalescent COVID-19.

This clone was recorded a few times. The chain carries TRBV29-1 and TRBJ1-1, with TRBD1 as a possible D gene (6 bases). Germline-derived CDR1 and CDR2 are SQVTM and ANQGSEA. This CDR3 is 11 amino acids long. V lost 3 bases and J 6 bases, leaving 8 bases between the germline ends. Written as DNA, the CDR3 is TGCAGCGTTGACAGGGGATCTGAAGCTTTCTTT. This translates into CSVDRGSEAFF.

The chain has TRBV5-1 and TRBJ2-1, with 9 positions matching TRBD2. The junction had 8 bases not matched to a gene; V was cut back by 4 bases and J by 9 bases. This CDR3 is 14 amino acids long. From germline, CDR1 is SGHRS and CDR2 YFSETQ. CDR3 loop: CASSAGTSPTEQFF. The CDR3 DNA is TGCGCCAGCAGCGCGGGGACTAGCCCCACTGAGCAGTTCTTC.

The chain uses TRBV24-1 and TRBJ2-5, with 10 bases lining up with TRBD1. The ends lost 4 bases at V and 5 bases at J; junction bases unmatched: 6. The CDR3 contains 15 residues. Germline V gives CDR1 KGHDR, CDR2 SFDVKD. CDR3 region: CATSDPMDRGETQYF. The CDR3 DNA reads as TGTGCCACCAGTGACCCTATGGACAGGGGGGAGACCCAGTACTTC.

This chain joins TRBV6-5 and TRBJ2-3; TRBD2 matches at 8 bases. The ends lost 2 bases at V and 0 bases at J; junction bases unmatched: 4. Germline CDR1 MNHEY, CDR2 SVGAGI. The CDR3 consists of 16 residues. CDR3 DNA sequence: TGTGCCAGCAGTTACGGACTAGCAGCTAGCACAGATACGCAGTATTTT. It yields the protein CASSYGLAASTDTQYF.

With respect to this clone: Other DNA sequences of this sample code for an identical CDR3. In DNA form, the CDR3 reads TGTGCCAGCAGCGTATCAGGGTGGACTGAAGCTTTCTTT. Translation gives CASSVSGWTEAFF. V gene TRBV9 combines with J gene TRBJ1-1; tentatively, D is TRBD1 (5 bases). Trimming cost V 1 base and J 5 bases, with 9 bases left between them. The CDR3 runs 13 residues. CDR1 and CDR2 from the germline V gene are SGDLS and YYNGEE. Complete variable domain (other parts from reference TRBV9 and TRBJ1-1): DSGVTQTPKHLITATGQRVTLRCSPRSGDLSVYWYQQSLDQGLQFLIQYYNGEERAKGNILERFSAQQFPDLHSELNLSSLELGDSALYFCASSVSGWTEAFFGQGTRLTVV.

The chain joins TRBV7-9 to TRBJ2-3; 14 bases agree with TRBD2. The CDR3 sequence is 17 residues long. V gave up 5 bases and J gave up 4 bases; unmatched junction bases: 8. Germline V gene sequence: CDR1 SEHNR, CDR2 FQNEAQ (reference sequence). CDR3 loop: CASSAVGTSGSSDTQYF. CDR3 DNA sequence: TGTGCCAGCAGCGCAGTGGGGACTAGCGGGAGCTCAGATACGCAGTATTTT.

The chain couples TRBV7-2 to TRBJ2-1; TRBD2 matches at 8 bases. J gave up 9 bases and V 0 bases, and 7 bases lay outside the gene matches. The CDR3 is made up of 15 amino acids. Germline V gene sequence: CDR1 SGHTA, CDR2 FQGNSA. This chain's CDR3 is CASSLALGGRSEQFF. The CDR3 DNA reads TGTGCCAGCAGCTTAGCGCTCGGCGGGAGGTCTGAGCAGTTCTTC.

This clone occurred once. The V call is TRBV3-1 (or the pseudogene TRBV3-2), the J call TRBJ2-1, with 8 bases aligning to TRBD1. V shed 4 bases and J 5 bases; nucleotides not matched to a gene: 7. The CDR3 extends over 15 amino acids. Germline V gene data show CDR1 as LGHDT and CDR2 as YNNKEL (reference sequence). The CDR3 bases are TGTGCCAGCAGCCTGGACAGGGTTATCCACAATGAGCAGTTCTTC. Its translation is CASSLDRVIHNEQFF.

The chain carries TRBV11-2 and TRBJ2-1; D perhaps matches TRBD1 (6 bases). Germline V gene sequence: CDR1 SGHAT, CDR2 FQNNGV. The CDR3 is made up of 15 amino acids. Trimming shortened V by 1 base and J by 6 bases, and 13 bases separated the two germline ends. CDR3 region: CASSLVRGKGNEQFF. For the CDR3, the DNA is TGTGCCAGCAGCTTAGTTAGGGGGAAAGGCAATGAGCAGTTCTTC. Combining the CDR3 with reference TRBV11-2 and TRBJ2-1 gives the whole variable domain EAGVAQSPRYKIIEKRQSVAFWCNPISGHATLYWYQQILGQGPKLLIQFQNNGVVDDSQLPKDRFSAERLKGVDSTLKIQPAKLEDSAVYLCASSLVRGKGNEQFFGPGTRLTVL.

Judged by abundance, this clone is medium-sized. CDR3 amino acids: CAISGGDTDQETQYF. In DNA form, the CDR3 reads TGTGCCATCAGTGGAGGGGACACCGACCAAGAGACCCAGTACTTC. J is TRBJ2-5 and V is TRBV10-3, with D possibly matching TRBD1 (6 bases). The V end lost 4 bases, the J end lost 0 bases, and 12 bases lay between the germline ends. This CDR3 contains 15 residues. Looked up from germline, CDR1 is ENHRY and CDR2 is SYGVKD.

This rearrangement joins TRBV29-1 to TRBJ1-1; no definite D call. Trimming removed 5 bases at V and 0 bases at J, with 13 bases between. Germline V CDR1 and CDR2: SQVTM, ANQGSEA. This CDR3 contains 14 residues. CDR3: CSVSPGNLNTEAFF. CDR3 DNA sequence: TGCAGCGTTTCTCCAGGAAACTTGAACACTGAAGCTTTCTTT.